This T cell receptor (beta chain) was retrieved from a study of CD8 T cells in ankylosing spondylitis. Per the germline V gene, CDR1 is SGHAT and CDR2 is FQNNGV. Trimming took 3 bases from V and 1 from J; bases not matched to a gene: 2. The CDR3 runs to 15 residues. Researchers built TCR beta libraries using quantitative 5'-RACE with molecular barcodes. TCRdb itself ran the 5' RACE reads through MiXCR, one entry per CDR3 protein. The sample contains about 800,000 distinct CDR3 sequences, roughly 12% of which appear only once. This clonotype was counted only a few times. Its antigen is not known. Study results and limitations: Both synovial fluid and blood in reactive arthritis had previously been reported to carry some motif variants. In ankylosing spondylitis patients, matched synovial fluid reportedly showed significant enrichment of disease-linked clones. A motif in TCR beta, a set of several highly homologous variants, appeared characteristic of ankylosing spondylitis blood.

The TCR originated in a male donor with ankylosing spondylitis. What was sequenced was blood, either unsorted or a sorted T cell fraction (not recorded which). V gene TRBV11-2 combines with J gene TRBJ2-2, with 7 nucleotides matching TRBD1. The DNA for the CDR3 is TGTGCCAGCAGCTTTGCAGGGGGGAACACCGGGGAGCTGTTTTTT. Translating gives CASSFAGGNTGELFF.